Below are 27 T cell receptor beta chains sequenced from a single sample in a study of shared clonotypes between healthy human individuals. Method: immunoSEQ multiplex PCR; TCRdb's copy keeps in-frame clones and lacks some. The sample records about 1,900,000 clones, about 95% being singletons. Naive CD8 populations comprised CD45RO-negative cells positively selected for CCR7, excluding terminally differentiated effector memory CD45RA+ cells. The sample was naive CD8+ T cells sorted from blood. All receptors derive from a man between 18 and 29 years old in good health.

The V gene is TRBV6-1, the J gene TRBJ2-5; TRBD1 agrees at 7 bases. This CDR3 has 18 residues. Trimming at V came to 3 bases and at J to 1 base, leaving 14 bases not matched to a gene. CDR1 is MNHNS, CDR2 SASEGT, per germline. The CDR3 bases are TGTGCCAGCAGTGAGAGACATGGACAGGAATCCTTCCAAGAGACCCAGTACTTC. Amino acid sequence: CASSERHGQESFQETQYF.

The chain combines TRBV1 with TRBJ2-7; the listed D gene, TRBD2, was not tested against the DNA. TRBV1 is termed a pseudogene. This CDR3 spans 18 amino acids. DNA of the CDR3: TGCACCAGCAGCCAAGATGGCTCGGCTAGCGGGGCGGAAAGGGAGCAGTACTTC. Translating gives CTSSQDGSASGAEREQYF.

The chain employs TRBV6-5 and TRBJ2-5; weak D call: TRBD2 (6 bases). Trimming stripped 0 bases from V and 5 bases from J, with 10 bases between. From germline, CDR1 is MNHEY and CDR2 SVGAGI. The CDR3 extends over 14 amino acids. The DNA of the CDR3 is TGTGCCAGCAGTTACTCAGCAGGGAGGGAGACCCAGTACTTC. It is translated as CASSYSAGRETQYF.

V and J are TRBV11-2 and TRBJ2-7, with D uncertain. Germline CDR1 SGHAT, CDR2 FQNNGV. V lost 0 bases, J lost 3 bases, and 12 bases lay in between. This CDR3 has 15 residues. The CDR3 bases are TGTGCCAGCAGCTTAGACAGGTCGGTCCTCTACGAGCAGTACTTC. As protein: CASSLDRSVLYEQYF.

The V and J genes are TRBV28 and TRBJ2-7; D is ambiguous. Trimming took 6 bases from V and 2 from J, leaving 11 bases between them. The CDR3 is made up of 13 amino acids. CDR1 and CDR2 (germline): MDHEN, SYDVKM. This CDR3 reads CASSPIDTYEQYF. The CDR3 DNA is TGTGCCAGCAGCCCGATCGACACCTACGAGCAGTACTTC. Full variable domain (rest looked up from reference TRBV28 and TRBJ2-7): DVKVTQSSRYLVKRTGEKVFLECVQDMDHENMFWYRQDPGLGLRLIYFSYDVKMKEKGDIPEGYSVSREKKERFSLILESASTNQTSMYLCASSPIDTYEQYFGPGTRLTVT.

This sequence joins TRBV11-2 and TRBJ2-7; 7 nucleotides agree with TRBD2. Trimming at V came to 5 bases and at J to 3 bases, leaving 10 bases not matched to a gene. CDR3 size: 15 residues. Germline assignment: CDR1 SGHAT and CDR2 FQNNGV. The CDR3: CASSIGLVGVYEQYF. For the CDR3, the DNA is TGTGCCAGCAGCATCGGACTAGTGGGAGTCTACGAGCAGTACTTC.

This clone was picked up one time. This chain links TRBV27 with TRBJ2-7; TRBD2 matches 9 bases. The CDR3 runs to 17 residues. Germline CDR1 reads MNHEY; CDR2 reads SMNVEV (reference sequence). V was pared by 4 bases and J by 3 bases, with 13 bases of the junction left unmatched. CDR3 DNA: TGTGCCAGCAGTTCCACGCAGGTCGCGGGGGGGCACTACGAGCAGTACTTC. As protein: CASSSTQVAGGHYEQYF.

The chain links TRBV30 to TRBJ2-7; D is undetermined. The CDR3 has 12 amino acids. V was clipped by 4 bases and J by 1 base, with 8 bases between them. Germline CDR1 and CDR2: GTSNPN and SVGIG (reference sequence). CDR3 residues: CAWNAGSYEQYF. In DNA form, the CDR3 reads TGTGCCTGGAATGCAGGATCCTACGAGCAGTACTTC.

The genes are TRBV27 and TRBJ2-1; a possible D gene is TRBD2 (5 bases). The CDR3 has 15 residues. From germline, CDR1 is MNHEY and CDR2 SMNVEV (reference sequence). Trimming stripped 6 bases from V and 0 bases from J, with 12 bases between. The chain's CDR3 is CASRHGISSYNEQFF. CDR3 sequence (DNA): TGTGCCAGCAGACACGGGATTTCCTCCTACAATGAGCAGTTCTTC.

This clone turned up a few times. The CDR3 loop reads CASSEAGFSGNTIYF. CDR3 bases: TGTGCCAGCAGTGAAGCAGGGTTCTCTGGAAACACCATATATTTT. The V gene is TRBV2, the J gene TRBJ1-3; D is unresolved. There are 15 residues in the CDR3. Trimming cost V 0 bases and J 0 bases, with 6 bases left between them. Germline V gene sequence: CDR1 SNHLY, CDR2 FYNNEI.

The chain joins TRBV27 to TRBJ2-5; 8 nucleotides line up with TRBD1. V gave up 1 base and J gave up 2 bases; unmatched junction bases: 3. Germline-derived CDR1 and CDR2 are MNHEY and SMNVEV (reference sequence). The CDR3 is 15 residues long. The CDR3 nucleotides are TGTGCCAGCAGTTTATTGACAGGGGTTCAAGAGACCCAGTACTTC. Its translation is CASSLLTGVQETQYF.

Concerning this clone itself: Other DNA sequences in the same sample also yield this CDR3. The rearrangement joins TRBV19 to TRBJ2-1; D might be TRBD2 (6 bases). Germline CDR1 LNHDA, CDR2 SQIVND (reference sequence). V shed 5 bases and J shed 1 base, with 12 bases lying between them. This CDR3 is 15 amino acids long. The CDR3 sequence is CASSLSGYSYNEQFF. The CDR3 DNA reads TGTGCCAGTAGTCTGAGCGGGTATTCCTACAATGAGCAGTTCTTC. The full variable domain, with the rest looked up from reference TRBV19 and TRBJ2-1, is DGGITQSPKYLFRKEGQNVTLSCEQNLNHDAMYWYRQDPGQGLRLIYYSQIVNDFQKGDIAEGYSVSREKKESFPLTVTSAQKNPTAFYLCASSLSGYSYNEQFFGPGTRLTVL.

The table lists this clone with a count of one. The chain couples TRBV28 to TRBJ1-2; 8 nucleotides match TRBD1. Trimming cost V 5 bases and J 4 bases; bases outside gene matches: 6. CDR3 length: 14 residues. Germline V CDR1 and CDR2: MDHEN, SYDVKM. This CDR3 is CASSETGEGYGYTF. The CDR3, as DNA: TGTGCCAGCAGTGAGACAGGGGAGGGCTATGGCTACACCTTC.

This chain connects TRBV5-6 to TRBJ2-7; D unclear. The germline gives CDR1 SGHDT, CDR2 YYEEEE. Trimming took off 0 bases at V and 3 bases at J, with 7 bases between the two ends. The CDR3 is 13 amino acids. As DNA, the CDR3 is TGTGCCAGCAGCTTGGATTCCATCTACGAGCAGTACTTC. It yields the protein CASSLDSIYEQYF.

The chain combines TRBV21-1 with TRBJ2-5; no DNA check was done on the table's D call, TRBD1. TRBV21-1 is designated a pseudogene. CDR3 length: 13 amino acids. The CDR3 nucleotides read TGTGCCAGCGAGAGGGGGAGAGTCGGGACCCAGTACTTC. Residues: CASERGRVGTQYF.

As concerns this clone: Other DNA sequences in this sample translate to the same CDR3. This chain connects TRBV19 to TRBJ2-7; possibly TRBD1 for D (6 bases). Trimming stripped 6 bases from V and 0 bases from J, with 9 bases between. This CDR3 is built from 13 residues. Germline loops: CDR1 LNHDA, CDR2 SQIVND (reference sequence). Here the CDR3 DNA reads TGTGCCAGTAGCAACAGGGTCTCCTACGAGCAGTACTTC. This sequence encodes CASSNRVSYEQYF. Using reference TRBV19 and TRBJ2-7 for the parts outside the CDR3, the full variable domain is DGGITQSPKYLFRKEGQNVTLSCEQNLNHDAMYWYRQDPGQGLRLIYYSQIVNDFQKGDIAEGYSVSREKKESFPLTVTSAQKNPTAFYLCASSNRVSYEQYFGPGTRLTVT.

The chain links TRBV27 to TRBJ2-3; D perhaps matches TRBD2 (7 bases). Germline CDR1 and CDR2: MNHEY and SMNVEV (reference sequence). With 0 bases removed from V and 3 bases from J, the gap between germline ends came to 16 bases. This CDR3 is 17 amino acids long. The CDR3 bases are TGTGCCAGCAGTTTATCGGGGGGGCAGGGAAGAACAGATACGCAGTATTTT. Protein: CASSLSGGQGRTDTQYF.

The rearrangement joins TRBV29-1 to TRBJ2-2; D remains ambiguous. In germline, CDR1 is SQVTM, CDR2 ANQGSEA. This CDR3 comprises 15 residues. Deletions cut 1 base from V and 0 bases from J, with 9 bases between. The CDR3 DNA reads as TGCAGCGTTGAAGTGAGCCGTTCGAACACCGGGGAGCTGTTTTTT. This gives the protein CSVEVSRSNTGELFF.

The rearrangement links TRBV6-5 to TRBJ2-7; no reliable D call. Germline V gene sequence: CDR1 MNHEY, CDR2 SVGAGI. V shed 4 bases and J shed 3 bases, with 7 bases lying between them. The CDR3 has 12 amino acids. The CDR3 DNA sequence: TGTGCCAGCAGTTCTACCTTCTACGAGCAGTACTTC. As protein: CASSSTFYEQYF.

The CDR3 nucleotides read TGCGCCAGCAGCCCTGACAGGGGCCCTGAAGCTTTCTTT. It translates to CASSPDRGPEAFF. The gene calls are TRBV5-1 and TRBJ1-1, with TRBD1 identical over 8 bases. CDR1 SGHRS and CDR2 YFSETQ come from the germline V gene. J was trimmed by 6 bases and V by 4 bases; bases with no gene match: 5. CDR3 length: 13 residues.

This clone came up once. V is TRBV4-3 and J is TRBJ2-2, with TRBD1 as a possible D gene (5 bases). The CDR3 runs to 16 residues. The germline V and J ends were trimmed by 4 bases and 4 bases, with 16 bases remaining between them. Germline V gene lookup returns CDR1 LGHNA and CDR2 YSLEER. CDR3 in DNA: TGCGCCAGCAGCCTCCACCCGACAGATTTCACCGGGGAGCTGTTTTTT. Translated, it gives CASSLHPTDFTGELFF.

This clone was counted between two and nine times. The CDR3: CASSLVGGNDSPLHF. The CDR3 bases are TGTGCCAGCAGCCTAGTGGGAGGGAACGATTCACCCCTCCACTTT. The V gene is TRBV9, the J gene TRBJ1-6; D is unresolved. Trimming took off 4 bases at V and 8 bases at J, with 16 bases between the two ends. CDR1 and CDR2 (germline): SGDLS, YYNGEE. This CDR3 is built from 15 residues. Together with reference TRBV9 and TRBJ1-6, the CDR3 gives the full variable domain: DSGVTQTPKHLITATGQRVTLRCSPRSGDLSVYWYQQSLDQGLQFLIQYYNGEERAKGNILERFSAQQFPDLHSELNLSSLELGDSALYFCASSLVGGNDSPLHFGNGTRLTVT.

CDR3 loop: CASTTGDTGELFF. The CDR3 DNA reads as TGCGCCAGTACCACGGGCGACACCGGGGAGCTGTTTTTT. V gene TRBV10-2 combines with J gene TRBJ2-2; D gene unclear. V was shortened by 9 bases and J by 3 bases, with 11 bases between the two germline ends. The CDR3 sequence is 13 residues long. CDR1 is WSHSY, CDR2 SAAADI, per germline.

The table lists this clone with a count of one. CDR3 sequence reads: CASSFTLAGGEQYF. The CDR3 DNA reads as TGTGCCAGCAGTTTCACCCTAGCGGGAGGCGAGCAGTACTTC. The chain has TRBV27 and TRBJ2-7; TRBD2 aligns across 11 bases. The V gene's germline CDR1 is MNHEY and CDR2 SMNVEV (reference sequence). Losses at the gene ends were 3 bases for V and 6 bases for J; bases not matched to a gene: 4. CDR3 size: 14 residues.

As concerns this clone: At the DNA level, this CDR3 is encoded by other sequences in the same sample as well. J is TRBJ2-2 and V is TRBV27, with D hard to call. Germline CDR1 is MNHEY and CDR2 is SMNVEV (reference sequence). The CDR3 is 12 amino acids. Trimming took 6 bases from V and 2 from J, leaving 4 bases between them. CDR3: CASSTNTGELFF. As DNA, the CDR3 is TGTGCCAGCAGCACTAACACCGGGGAGCTGTTTTTT.

V usage is TRBV6-6 and J usage is TRBJ2-7, with D unresolved. Germline V gene data show CDR1 as MNHNY and CDR2 as SVGAGI (reference sequence). The CDR3 covers 14 residues. The ends were cut back, 6 bases at V and 5 bases at J, with 17 bases in the middle. CDR3: CASSSRWTGNEQYF. As DNA, the CDR3 is TGTGCCAGCAGCTCTCGTTGGACGGGCAACGAGCAGTACTTC.

The chain carries TRBV27 and TRBJ1-1; 12 nucleotides agree with TRBD1. The CDR3 length is 15 residues. CDR1 is MNHEY, CDR2 SMNVEV, per germline (reference sequence). Germline trimming cut 1 base from V and 8 bases from J; bases unmatched to any gene: 5. CDR3 sequence reads: CASSLWGQGAMEAFF. In DNA form, the CDR3 reads TGTGCCAGCAGTTTATGGGGACAGGGGGCAATGGAAGCTTTCTTT.